A selection of T cell receptor beta chains follows, all from one sample in a study of Graves' ophthalmopathy and Graves' hyperthyroidism. MiXCR was run by TCRdb on the multiplex PCR reads, yielding one entry per CDR3 protein. This sample carries some 750,000 distinct CDR3 sequences, around 40% of them seen once, and the ten largest clones take 44%. Sequencing was performed on peripheral blood. Source of these receptors: an adult man with Graves' ophthalmopathy. Each CDR3 is given with its conserved first and last residue. The D gene is left open where the match is weak. Not all rows give a size; the values are once, few, many and, for expanded clones, a class.

13,.,.,TRBV12-3/TRBV12-4,TRBJ1-2,TGTGCCAGCAACGAGGACCTGGGTTATGGCTACACCTTC,CASNEDLGYGYTF
15,.,.,TRBV5-1,TRBJ2-5,TGCGCCAGCAGCTTGGCCCTCCGGGGGCAAGGGACCCAGTACTTC,CASSLALRGQGTQYF
13,TRBD2,.,TRBV6-5,TRBJ2-7,TGTGCCAGCAGGGCCGGGGGGGATAACGAGCAGTACTTC,CASRAGGDNEQYF
15,TRBD1,.,TRBV2,TRBJ1-1,TGTGCCAGCAGTTCGGATACAGGGGGCCACACTGAAGCTTTCTTT,CASSSDTGGHTEAFF
12,.,many,TRBV7-9,TRBJ1-4,TGTGCCAGCAGCGATGTTCGCGGAAAACTGTTTTTT,CASSDVRGKLFF
16,TRBD2,.,TRBV2,TRBJ2-2,TGTGCCAGCAGTCACGTCGGACTAGGAGACACCGGGGAGCTGTTTTTT,CASSHVGLGDTGELFF
17,.,.,TRBV15,TRBJ2-6,TGTGCCACCAGCAGAGATTTGGAGGGCTCTGGGGCCAACGTCCTGACTTTC,CATSRDLEGSGANVLTF
13,.,.,TRBV5-1,TRBJ1-4,TGCGCCAGCAGCCCCCTGGGTCGGGAAAAACTGTTTTTT,CASSPLGREKLFF
15,.,few,TRBV7-2,TRBJ2-7,TGTGCCAGCAGCTTAGCGGGGGGCCCACTATTCGAGCAGTACTTC,CASSLAGGPLFEQYF
14,.,.,TRBV14,TRBJ1-5,TGTGCCAGCAGCCAAGCGTACAGGGAAGAGACCCAGCATTTT,CASSQAYREETQHF
11,.,.,TRBV25-1,TRBJ2-7,TGTGCCAGCAGGGGCATCGACGAGCAGTACTTC,CASRGIDEQYF
14,TRBD1,few,TRBV14,TRBJ2-7,TGTGCCAGCAGCCAAGGGACAGGGATTTCGAGCAAATACTTC,CASSQGTGISSKYF
19,TRBD1,few,TRBV7-9,TRBJ1-2,TGCGCCAGCAGCCAAGTGGCCCTCCGGTGGGACAGCGGTAACTATGGCTACACCTTC,CASSQVALRWDSGNYGYTF
13,.,.,TRBV20-1,TRBJ2-7,TGCAGTGCTAGAAAGGGCGTAATCTACGAGCAGTACTTC,CSARKGVIYEQYF
15,.,few,TRBV12-3/TRBV12-4,TRBJ1-5,TGTGCCAGCAGTTTAGATGGGCAGACCAATCAGCCCCAGCATTTT,CASSLDGQTNQPQHF
15,.,many,TRBV19,TRBJ1-1,TGTGCCAGTAGTTCCGGGACGGTGATGAACACTGAAGCTTTCTTT,CASSSGTVMNTEAFF
16,.,.,TRBV20-1,TRBJ2-2,TGCAGTGCTAGAGATCCGGAGTTGCTGCACACCGGGGAGCTGTTTTTT,CSARDPELLHTGELFF
14,.,many,TRBV15,TRBJ1-6,TGTGCCACCAGCAGCGCGTACAGGGATTCACCCCTCCACTTT,CATSSAYRDSPLHF
15,TRBD1,.,TRBV9,TRBJ2-7,TGTGCCAGCAGCCCAGATGGGACAGTCTTCGGGGAGCAGTACTTC,CASSPDGTVFGEQYF
17,TRBD2,.,TRBV11-2,TRBJ2-5,TGTGCCAGCAGCTTGGGGGCTAGCGGGGGGTACCAAGAGACCCAGTACTTC,CASSLGASGGYQETQYF
13,.,once,TRBV7-9,TRBJ2-7,TGTGCCAGCACCCCGGGACCGACCTACGAGCAGTACTTC,CASTPGPTYEQYF
15,.,many,TRBV9,TRBJ1-2,TGTGCCAGCAGCGTAGCTTTGGGGCCTAACTATGGCTACACCTTC,CASSVALGPNYGYTF
16,.,.,TRBV10-3,TRBJ2-7,TGTGCCATCAGTGAGTCGAACCAGGGAAAAAACTACGAGCAGTACTTC,CAISESNQGKNYEQYF
13,.,many,TRBV7-9,TRBJ2-7,TGTGCCAGCAGCTTCAGGAGCTCCTACGAGCAGTACTTC,CASSFRSSYEQYF
11,.,.,TRBV29-1,TRBJ1-2,.,CSVGLGSGNTF
17,.,.,TRBV11-2,TRBJ2-2,TGTGCCAGCAGCTTAGGGGGATCAGGGCAGTTATCCGGGGAGCTGTTTTTT,CASSLGGSGQLSGELFF
15,.,.,TRBV6-5,TRBJ2-2,TGTGCCAGCAGTTACGCCAGGACAAACACCGGGGAGCTGTTTTTT,CASSYARTNTGELFF
14,.,few,TRBV12-3/TRBV12-4,TRBJ1-5,TGTGCCAGCAGTTTTTTCAGGACTCATCAGCCCCAGCATTTT,CASSFFRTHQPQHF